This T cell receptor beta chain is drawn from a study of shared clonotypes between healthy human individuals. The CDR3 loop spans 15 amino acids. With 1 base removed from V and 8 bases from J, the gap between germline ends came to 18 bases. Germline CDR1 reads SQVTM; CDR2 reads ANQGSEA. Assay: immunoSEQ multiplex PCR; the TCRdb copy retains only in-frame clones and omits some. There are some 1,400,000 clones in the sample; roughly 96% occur only once, and about 1.2% lies in the top ten. This chain connects TRBV29-1 to TRBJ2-1; D is tentatively TRBD1 or TRBD2 (5 bases each). This TCR came from a man aged 25-45 years in good health. The sample was naive CD4+ T cells sorted from blood. As for subset: CD45RA+ positively selected. The CDR3, as DNA: TGCAGCGTTGAAGTTCTGGGCGCGAGGGACGATGAGCAGTTCTTC. It encodes CSVEVLGARDDEQFF.